The clone carrying this T cell receptor (beta chain) appeared a few times. Its cognate antigen is unknown. The record originates from a study of cytomegalovirus exposure and HLA in healthy donors. The overall study: As released early, the data held about 85 million unique TCRs from HLA-typed donors.

Use of 60 Vbeta and 13 Jbeta primers characterized the PCR. Only in-frame clones appear in the TCRdb table, and some are missing; sequencing was by immunoSEQ multiplex PCR. The table includes about 140,000 clones, around 9.7% detected once. CDR1 and CDR2 (germline): SEHNR, FQNEAQ (reference sequence). This CDR3 region has 12 residues. V was cut by 8 bases and J by 7 bases, with 14 bases left in between. General study findings and limits: Association of a missense DCLRE1C variant with TCR beta V- and J-gene trimming was reported in a later analysis.

The TCR sequence derives from a man aged 45-65 years in good health and CMV-seronegative. The rearrangement links TRBV7-9 to TRBJ1-1; D not certain. Sequencing was performed on PBMCs. The CDR3 reads CASLRGTNEAFF. CDR3 DNA sequence: TGTGCCAGCCTCAGAGGAACCAATGAAGCTTTCTTT.